Listed below are T cell receptor beta chains from one sample, sequenced in a study of vaccination effects on CD4 cells after COVID-19. Their cognate antigens are unknown. Measured with immunoSEQ multiplex PCR; TCRdb has only the in-frame clones, and not every one. The data contain about 23,000 clones, approximately 64% of them singletons. The starting material was CD4+ T cells from PBMCs cultured with HCoV-NL63 spike peptides, obtained before COVID-19 vaccination. The source is a human donor who received a COVID-19 vaccine. CDR3s leave out the opening cysteine and the closing phenylalanine or tryptophan. For some rows the clone size is stated as once, few or many, or as a class when expanded; others skip it.

NA TRBJ1-5 TRBV19 ASSLRQGAQPQH
few TRBJ2-7 TRBV7-8 ASSLYGPGASYEQY
NA TRBJ1-2 TRBV2 ASSAGGWYGYT
once TRBJ1-1 TRBV30 AWDKNTEAF
NA TRBJ1-2 TRBV2 ASSEDRGFGYT
few TRBJ2-1 TRBV5-4 ASSPRGSGDNEQF
NA TRBJ1-1 TRBV6-5 ASRVGTGNAEAF
NA TRBJ1-2 TRBV6-1 ASSEGPLYGYT
once TRBJ2-3 TRBV24-1 ATGGSTDTQY
NA TRBJ2-7 TRBV25-1 ASSEGGSSYEQY
NA TRBJ1-2 TRBV18 ASSPQRDSPEDT
NA TRBJ1-5 TRBV10-3 AISAVNSNQPQH
NA TRBJ2-7 TRBV3-1/TRBV3-2 ASSPARTYEQY
NA TRBJ2-1 TRBV5-1 ASSSTGTNYNEQF
NA TRBJ2-7 TRBV2 ASRSGTGSSEQY
NA TRBJ1-3 TRBV3-1/TRBV3-2 ASSRNRVGSGNTIY
NA TRBJ1-1 TRBV5-6 ASTMGDARGTEAF
NA TRBJ1-2 TRBV10-3 AISEPDSSYGYT
few TRBJ2-7 TRBV7-9 ASSQDGLYEQY
NA TRBJ2-7 TRBV3-1/TRBV3-2 ASSQEHIPRPYEQY
few TRBJ1-2 TRBV5-1 ASSLRPGREDGYT
once TRBJ1-3 TRBV19 ATGTQGNTIY
NA TRBJ2-1 TRBV5-1 ASSLATTVSEQF
NA TRBJ2-1 TRBV5-4 ASSLSSLGALRGGYNEQF
NA TRBJ1-3 TRBV5-1 ASSSSLPGQRNTIY
NA TRBJ1-5 TRBV11-2 ASSLGAEGPQH
NA TRBJ2-5 TRBV6-5 ASSYSGGMKETQY
NA TRBJ2-4 TRBV2 ASSEDLLLAKNIQY
NA TRBJ2-1 TRBV6-5 ASSYRAKNEQF
once TRBJ2-3 TRBV9 ASSVDDFSTDTQY
NA TRBJ2-7 TRBV19 ASSISTRPTYEQY
NA TRBJ1-2 TRBV19 ASSSSLVSVSGYT
NA TRBJ2-7 TRBV6-4 ASSRGRRKIYEQY
NA TRBJ2-7 TRBV25-1 ASSVGTGRAAEQY
NA TRBJ1-2 TRBV12-3/TRBV12-4 ASSLAGPYGYT
NA TRBJ2-1 TRBV5-8 ASSFRGRSYNEQF
NA TRBJ1-2 TRBV21-1 ASRTPIQGAEYGYT
NA TRBJ2-3 TRBV21-1 ASSKANSATDTQY
NA TRBJ1-2 TRBV5-4 ASRLDRHGYT
NA TRBJ1-2 TRBV4-1 ASSQDSGYGYT
once TRBJ2-5 TRBV6-4 ASSYNGRETQY
large TRBJ1-3 TRBV3-1/TRBV3-2 ASSDPDRAGNTIY